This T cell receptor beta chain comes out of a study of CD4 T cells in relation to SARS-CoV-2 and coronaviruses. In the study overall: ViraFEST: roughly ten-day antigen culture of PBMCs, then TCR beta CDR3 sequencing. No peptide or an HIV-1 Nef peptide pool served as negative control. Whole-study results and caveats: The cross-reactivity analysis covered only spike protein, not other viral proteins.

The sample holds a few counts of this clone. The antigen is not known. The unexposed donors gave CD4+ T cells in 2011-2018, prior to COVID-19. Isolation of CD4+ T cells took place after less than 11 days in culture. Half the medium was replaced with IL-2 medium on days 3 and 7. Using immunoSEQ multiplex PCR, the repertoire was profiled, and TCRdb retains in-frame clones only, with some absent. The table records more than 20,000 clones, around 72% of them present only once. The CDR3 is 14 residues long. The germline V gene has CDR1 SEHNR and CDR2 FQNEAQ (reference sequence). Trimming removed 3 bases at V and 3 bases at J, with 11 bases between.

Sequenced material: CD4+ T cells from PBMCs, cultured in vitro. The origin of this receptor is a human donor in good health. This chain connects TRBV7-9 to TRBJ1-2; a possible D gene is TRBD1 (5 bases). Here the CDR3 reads CASSFGAGHYGYTF. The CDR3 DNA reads TGTGCCAGCAGCTTCGGGGCAGGACACTATGGCTACACCTTC. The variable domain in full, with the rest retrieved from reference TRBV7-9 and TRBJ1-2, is DTGVSQNPRHKITKRGQNVTFRCDPISEHNRLYWYRQTLGQGPEFLTYFQNEAQLEKSRLLSDRFSAERPKGSFSTLEIQRTEQGDSAMYLCASSFGAGHYGYTFGSGTRLTVV.